This passage covers 32 T cell receptor beta chains from one sample sequenced in a study of T cells in Graves' hyperthyroidism and ophthalmopathy. The TCR beta CDR3 regions underwent amplification using RNA transcripts as the source. The study used the HTBI primer set for a first-round RT-PCR of the TCR CDR3. TCRdb itself ran the multiplex PCR reads through MiXCR, one entry per CDR3 protein. Among about 92,000 distinct CDR3 sequences listed, roughly half were seen once. The material sequenced was blood. The receptors derive from a woman between 40 and 50 years old with Graves' hyperthyroidism.

This clonotype was counted a few times. The rearrangement uses TRBV7-9 and TRBJ1-2, with 11 bases aligning to TRBD1. The CDR3 totals 13 residues. Unmatched junction bases numbered 2, after V lost 4 bases and J lost 7 bases. CDR1 and CDR2 from the germline V gene are SEHNR and FQNEAQ (reference sequence). The CDR3 reads CASSSGQGAGYTF. Here the CDR3 DNA reads TGTGCCAGCAGCTCAGGACAGGGGGCTGGCTACACCTTC.

The chain links TRBV7-6 to TRBJ1-1, with TRBD1 identical over 9 bases. There are 13 residues in the CDR3. V dropped 5 bases and J dropped 10; count of bases not matched to a gene: 8. Germline CDR1 SGHVS, CDR2 FNYEAQ. CDR3 DNA: TGTGCCAGCAGCCAAGGACAGGGGAGGATAGCTTTCTTT. It translates to CASSQGQGRIAFF.

This clonotype was seen repeatedly, ten times or more. This chain's CDR3 is CASQKGNTIYF. The CDR3 bases are TGTGCCAGCCAGAAGGGAAACACCATATATTTT. V usage is TRBV6-6 and J usage is TRBJ1-3; D remains unclear. V was pared by 8 bases and J by 4 bases, with 6 bases between. Germline lookup yields CDR1 MNHNY and CDR2 SVGAGI (reference sequence). The CDR3 is 11 amino acids.

Ten or more counts support this clonotype. The chain uses TRBV5-1 and TRBJ1-2, with a weak D call TRBD1 (5 bases). The CDR3 loop spans 16 amino acids. Per germline, CDR1 SGHRS and CDR2 YFSETQ. Trimming removed 4 bases at V and 4 bases at J, with 20 bases between. DNA for the CDR3: TGCGCCAGCAGCCCATCCGGGACCTTAGGCGGCTATGGCTACACCTTC. It is translated as CASSPSGTLGGYGYTF.

This clonotype was recorded at least ten times. The gene calls are TRBV2 and TRBJ2-7; tentative D call: TRBD2 (6 bases). This CDR3 region has 14 residues. Trimming stripped 7 bases from V and 0 bases from J, with 13 bases between. Germline loops: CDR1 SNHLY, CDR2 FYNNEI. The CDR3 region is CASKLAYGSYEQYF. Written as DNA, the CDR3 is TGTGCCAGCAAACTAGCTTACGGCTCCTACGAGCAGTACTTC.

About this clonotype: An end of the junction does not agree with germline; a read error may underlie this. CDR3: CATGRGLERDERYF. In DNA form, the CDR3 reads TGTGCCACCGGCAGAGGCCTGGAGCGGGACGAGCGGTACTTC. This chain joins TRBV15 and TRBJ2-7; TRBD2 aligns across 7 bases. CDR1 LNHNV and CDR2 YYDKDF come from the germline V gene (reference sequence). The CDR3 contains 14 residues.

In this sample, this clonotype turned up many times. V and J are TRBV6-2 or TRBV6-3 and TRBJ1-5; 8 nucleotides line up with TRBD1. In germline, CDR1 is MNHEY, CDR2 SVGEGT. The CDR3 spans 12 residues. Trimming removed 9 bases from V and 4 bases from J; junction bases left unmatched: 2. The CDR3 region has the DNA TGTGCCAGTCGGACAGGGAATCAGCCCCAGCATTTT. Amino acid sequence: CASRTGNQPQHF.

Comment on this clonotype: A much larger clone lies one base from this, so it may be a read error. The chain is built from TRBV7-8 and TRBJ2-7; TRBD1 is a possible D gene (7 bases). CDR1 and CDR2 (germline): SGHVS, FQNEAQ. This CDR3 spans 11 amino acids. This CDR3 is CASSLGAGQSF. CDR3 DNA sequence: TGTGCCAGCAGCTTAGGGGCGGGACAGTCCTTC.

Concerning this clonotype: The CDR3 does not close with the conserved phenylalanine or tryptophan, likely indicating a read error. It is unclear where the CDR3 begins or ends on the DNA, so no DNA is shown, and the CDR3 is as TCRdb lists it. The chain links TRBV20-1 to TRBJ2-5; whether TRBD1, the table's D call, matches the DNA was not checked. Germline loops: CDR1 DFQATT, CDR2 SNEGSKA (reference sequence). The CDR3 spans 10 residues, counting both ends. CDR3 loop: CSANGGDRDY.

The rearrangement links TRBV29-1 to TRBJ2-7, with TRBD1 identical over 8 bases. In germline, CDR1 is SQVTM, CDR2 ANQGSEA. The length of the CDR3 is 11 residues. With V trimmed by 6 bases and J by 9 bases, 7 bases remained unmatched. CDR3 nucleotide sequence: TGCAGCGTACAGGGGGATTCGGCGCAGTACTTC. Protein product: CSVQGDSAQYF.

The table lists this clonotype with many counts. Written as DNA, the CDR3 is TGTGCCAGCAGCCTGTTGGGGGACGGCTACGAGCAGTACTTC. Translation: CASSLLGDGYEQYF. The chain uses TRBV7-2 and TRBJ2-7; the D call may be TRBD1 or TRBD2 (5 bases each). V lost 5 bases and J lost 3, with 14 bases in between. The CDR3 spans 14 residues. Germline values: CDR1 SGHTA, CDR2 FQGNSA.

The gene calls are TRBV25-1 and TRBJ2-7; weak D call: TRBD1 (5 bases). CDR3 length: 13 residues. Germline CDR1 reads MGHDK; CDR2 reads SYGVNS. V gave up 4 bases and J gave up 5 bases, with 12 bases separating them. This chain's CDR3 is CASSAPGNHEQYF. CDR3 nucleotide sequence: TGTGCCAGCAGTGCTCCAGGGAACCACGAGCAGTACTTC.

The chain is built from TRBV7-2 and TRBJ2-7; 12 bases are a match to TRBD2. The CDR3 has 15 residues. With V trimmed by 5 bases and J by 5 bases, 7 bases remained unmatched. Germline CDR1 is SGHTA and CDR2 is FQGNSA. DNA of the CDR3: TGTGCCAGCAGCCGTTGGACTAGCGGGATCGACGAGCAGTACTTC. This sequence encodes CASSRWTSGIDEQYF.

The chain links TRBV9 to TRBJ2-7, with 8 positions matching TRBD1. The ends lost 3 bases at V and 6 bases at J; junction bases unmatched: 5. The germline V gene encodes CDR1 SGDLS and CDR2 YYNGEE. The CDR3 has 13 residues. DNA for the CDR3: TGTGCCAGCAGCGAGACAGGGGATGGCGAGCAGTACTTC. The encoded protein is CASSETGDGEQYF.

This clonotype appeared a few times. The CDR3 loop reads CATSEAGGNTEAFF. CDR3 DNA sequence: TGTGCCACCAGTGAAGCGGGGGGAAACACTGAAGCTTTCTTT. This sequence joins TRBV24-1 and TRBJ1-1; TRBD1 might be the D (5 bases). V shed 4 bases and J shed 2 bases, with 10 bases lying between them. Germline CDR1 reads KGHDR; CDR2 reads SFDVKD. The CDR3 has 14 amino acids.

The chain joins TRBV20-1 to TRBJ1-2, with 8 positions matching TRBD1. The V gene end was trimmed by 2 bases and the J gene end by 0 bases; junction bases not matched to a gene: 2. This CDR3 has 14 residues. From germline, CDR1 is DFQATT and CDR2 SNEGSKA (reference sequence). The CDR3 bases are TGCAGTGCTAGACCGGGACAGGCTAACTATGGCTACACCTTC. Translated: CSARPGQANYGYTF.

This clonotype has ten or more counts. The CDR3 region is CASSPQRRGEETQYF. CDR3 sequence (DNA): TGTGCCAGCAGCCCCCAACGGAGGGGTGAAGAGACCCAGTACTTC. The J gene is TRBJ2-5, the V gene TRBV5-8; D is perhaps TRBD2 (6 bases). The CDR3 length is 15 residues. V dropped 4 bases and J dropped 3 bases, with 16 bases sitting between them. Germline assignment: CDR1 SGHTS and CDR2 YDEGEE.

The chain carries TRBV2 and TRBJ2-7; 7 bases fit TRBD2. With 6 bases clipped from V and 2 bases from J, the junction kept 13 bases outside the gene matches. Germline CDR1 SNHLY, CDR2 FYNNEI. The CDR3 has 16 amino acids. This chain's CDR3 is CASRRGQRDRPYEQYF. Here the CDR3 DNA reads TGTGCCAGCAGGAGGGGCCAGCGGGATCGCCCCTACGAGCAGTACTTC.

J is TRBJ2-7 and V is TRBV7-8; 10 nucleotides align to TRBD1. Unmatched junction bases numbered 12, after V lost 4 bases and J lost 3 bases. The CDR3 has 17 residues. Germline CDR1 reads SGHVS; CDR2 reads FQNEAQ. The CDR3 sequence is CASSSRDRGMCGYEQYF. The CDR3 DNA follows: TGTGCCAGCAGCTCCCGGGACAGGGGAATGTGTGGCTACGAGCAGTACTTC.

The chain combines TRBV10-3 with TRBJ1-5, with 7 bases fitting TRBD1. The V segment lost 4 bases and the J segment 4 bases; nucleotides outside the gene matches: 4. The CDR3 totals 14 residues. From germline, CDR1 is ENHRY and CDR2 SYGVKD. CDR3 nucleotide sequence: TGTGCCATCAGTGTAGGGGGCGGAAATCAGCCCCAGCATTTT. It yields the protein CAISVGGGNQPQHF.

Regarding this clonotype: This CDR3 is missing its conserved last phenylalanine or tryptophan, likely due to a read error. The DNA is left out, because the CDR3 cannot be placed on it with certainty; the CDR3 is given as TCRdb lists it. The chain recombines TRBV7-9 with TRBJ1-4. Germline CDR1 is SEHNR and CDR2 is FQNEAQ (reference sequence). The CDR3 spans 9 residues, counting both ends. This chain's CDR3 is CASSFPGDY.

This clonotype was seen ten or more times. The V call is TRBV19, the J call TRBJ1-2; tentatively, D is TRBD1 (5 bases). The germline V gene encodes CDR1 LNHDA and CDR2 SQIVND (reference sequence). Trimming cost V 1 base and J 5 bases, with 11 bases left between them. The CDR3 length is 14 residues. As DNA, the CDR3 is TGTGCCAGTAGTATAGGGGACCCGGCGTATGGCTACACCTTC. Translation gives CASSIGDPAYGYTF.

This clonotype was seen many times. This chain links TRBV20-1 with TRBJ2-7; 10 nucleotides agree with TRBD2. This CDR3 is 13 amino acids long. J was trimmed by 1 base and V by 6 bases; bases with no gene match: 3. Germline V gene lookup returns CDR1 DFQATT and CDR2 SNEGSKA (reference sequence). CDR3 bases: TGCAGTGCCGGGACTAGCGCTTCCTACGAGCAGTACTTC. Translation: CSAGTSASYEQYF.

Ten or more counts support this clonotype. This CDR3 is CAWKPVRYYGYTF. The CDR3 DNA reads TGTGCCTGGAAACCTGTTAGATACTATGGCTACACCTTC. The chain uses TRBV30 and TRBJ1-2; D not certain. The germline CDR1 and CDR2 sequences are GTSNPN and SVGIG (reference sequence). The V end was cut by 4 bases, the J end by 3 bases, with 12 bases between. This CDR3 comprises 13 residues.

The rearrangement uses TRBV7-6 and TRBJ1-2; D perhaps matches TRBD1 (6 bases). Germline lookup yields CDR1 SGHVS and CDR2 FNYEAQ. The ends were cut back, 4 bases at V and 6 bases at J, with 9 bases in the middle. The CDR3 runs 12 residues. CDR3 coding DNA: TGTGCCAGCAGCTCCCCAGGGGATGGCTACACCTTC. Translated: CASSSPGDGYTF.

Remarks on this clonotype: Lacking the conserved final phenylalanine or tryptophan, this CDR3 likely reflects a read error. This chain joins TRBV5-1 and TRBJ2-2, with TRBD1 matching 7 bases. The V gene's germline CDR1 is SGHRS and CDR2 YFSETQ. V shed 4 bases, J shed 2 bases, and the junction held 5 bases outside the gene matches. The CDR3 spans 15 residues. In nucleotides, the CDR3 is TGCGCCAGCAGCATCCGGGACAGCAACACCGGGGAGCTGTTTTAT. Translated, it gives CASSIRDSNTGELFY.

CDR3 sequence: CATSRDRGVNGYTF. In DNA form, the CDR3 reads TGTGCCACCAGCAGAGATCGGGGAGTCAATGGCTACACCTTC. The V gene is TRBV15, the J gene TRBJ1-2; the D is unclear. The CDR3 is 14 amino acids. Trimming left V 0 bases short and J 6 bases short, with 11 bases between. Germline lookup yields CDR1 LNHNV and CDR2 YYDKDF (reference sequence).

Many counts were recorded for this clonotype. The rearrangement joins TRBV6-5 to TRBJ2-2, with D perhaps TRBD1 or TRBD2 (6 bases each). V was clipped by 10 bases and J by 4 bases, with 13 bases between them. Germline-derived CDR1 and CDR2 are MNHEY and SVGAGI. The CDR3 has 13 residues. The CDR3 region is CATRGVVTGELFF. CDR3 sequence (DNA): TGTGCCACGAGGGGGGTAGTCACCGGGGAGCTGTTTTTT.

This clonotype was detected ten times or more. This rearrangement joins TRBV7-9 to TRBJ1-1; D uncertain. V was shortened by 1 base and J by 0 bases, with 6 bases between the two germline ends. Germline CDR1 SEHNR, CDR2 FQNEAQ (reference sequence). The CDR3 extends over 14 amino acids. DNA of the CDR3: TGTGCCAGCAGCTTAGGGGCGGTGAACACTGAAGCTTTCTTT. Encoded protein: CASSLGAVNTEAFF.

The chain carries TRBV25-1 and TRBJ1-2; possible D gene TRBD1, 5 bases. The CDR3 has 14 residues. Germline assignment: CDR1 MGHDK and CDR2 SYGVNS. Trimming shortened V by 8 bases and J by 6 bases, and 19 bases separated the two germline ends. CDR3 DNA: TGTGCCAGCCAAGATCGCGGCAGGGAGGATGGCTACACCTTC. Amino acids: CASQDRGREDGYTF.

The chain links TRBV9 to TRBJ1-3, with TRBD1 matching over 9 bases. Germline V gene data show CDR1 as SGDLS and CDR2 as YYNGEE. The CDR3 runs 14 residues. With 3 bases clipped from V and 2 bases from J, the junction kept 0 bases outside the gene matches. The CDR3 protein is CASSGTGAGNTIYF. The CDR3 DNA follows: TGTGCCAGCAGCGGGACAGGGGCTGGAAACACCATATATTTT. Combining the CDR3 with reference TRBV9 and TRBJ1-3 gives the whole variable domain DSGVTQTPKHLITATGQRVTLRCSPRSGDLSVYWYQQSLDQGLQFLIQYYNGEERAKGNILERFSAQQFPDLHSELNLSSLELGDSALYFCASSGTGAGNTIYFGEGSWLTVV.

Remarks on this clonotype: The conserved closing phenylalanine or tryptophan is absent in this CDR3, likely reflecting a read error. V and J are TRBV7-9 and TRBJ2-3; 12 nucleotides line up with TRBD2. The CDR3 runs 14 residues. The V and J ends lost 4 bases and 6 bases, in that order; junction bases with no gene match: 2. Germline V gives CDR1 SEHNR, CDR2 FQNEAQ (reference sequence). The CDR3 sequence: CASSSTSGGDTQYL. The DNA of the CDR3 is TGTGCCAGCAGCTCGACTAGCGGGGGTGATACGCAGTATCTT.